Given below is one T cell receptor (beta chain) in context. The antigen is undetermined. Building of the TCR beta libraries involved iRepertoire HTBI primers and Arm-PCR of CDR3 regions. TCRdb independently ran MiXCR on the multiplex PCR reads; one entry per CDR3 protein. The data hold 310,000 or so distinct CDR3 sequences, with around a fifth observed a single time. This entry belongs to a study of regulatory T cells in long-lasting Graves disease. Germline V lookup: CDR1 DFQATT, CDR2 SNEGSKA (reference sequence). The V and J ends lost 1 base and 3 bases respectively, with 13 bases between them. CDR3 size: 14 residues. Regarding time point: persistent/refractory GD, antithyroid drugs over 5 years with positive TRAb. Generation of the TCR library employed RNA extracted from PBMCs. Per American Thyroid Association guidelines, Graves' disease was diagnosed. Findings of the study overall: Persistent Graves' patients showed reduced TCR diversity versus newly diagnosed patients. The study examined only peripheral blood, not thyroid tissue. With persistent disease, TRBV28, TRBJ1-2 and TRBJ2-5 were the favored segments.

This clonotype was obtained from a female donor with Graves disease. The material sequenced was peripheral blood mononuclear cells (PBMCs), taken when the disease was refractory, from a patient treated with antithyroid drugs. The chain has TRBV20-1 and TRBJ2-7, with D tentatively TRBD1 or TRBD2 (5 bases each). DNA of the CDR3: TGCAGTGCTAGAGGAGTTAGGGACGACTACGAGCAGTACTTC. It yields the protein CSARGVRDDYEQYF.